The sequence of this T cell receptor (beta chain) was determined in a study of cytotoxic CD8 clonotypes in ibrutinib-treated CLL. Study-level background: When averaged across all of the samples, the counts came to roughly 250,000 productive templates and tens of thousands of productive rearrangements.

The repertoire was sequenced with immunoSEQ multiplex PCR; TCRdb's copy has only in-frame clones and lacks some. The repertoire holds 110,000 to 150,000 clones, with more than 75% as singletons. The germline CDR1 and CDR2 sequences are SGHTA and FQGNSA. V lost 1 base, J lost 9 bases, and 18 bases lay in between. This CDR3 comprises 15 residues. The gene calls are TRBV7-2 and TRBJ2-5; D possibly matches TRBD1 or TRBD2 (5 bases each). Material: PBMCs, obtained after 24 months of ibrutinib treatment. The sequence was collected from a human donor with chronic lymphocytic leukemia. CDR3 nucleotide sequence: TGTGCCAGCAGCTTAGTTTTCGGGGCGGCGGTGGCCCAGTACTTC. Amino acids: CASSLVFGAAVAQYF.